The text below deals with one TCR beta chain. What it recognizes is unknown. V lost 0 bases to trimming and J lost 1 base, with 10 bases between them. The CDR3 is 15 amino acids. Per the germline V gene, CDR1 is MGHRA and CDR2 is YSYEKL. Clones were read by immunoSEQ multiplex PCR, and TCRdb kept only the in-frame ones, dropping some. The sample records just under 70,000 clones, approximately 85% being singletons. Time point defined: after neoadjuvant nivolumab, at surgical resection. Cohort: HPV-negative, locally advanced oral cavity squamous cell carcinoma patients. No culture or expansion preceded analysis of these blood cells. This specimen comes from a study of neoadjuvant anti-PD-1 for oral cavity cancer. Study-wide results and caveats: Only three patients per response group were TCR-analyzed; validation needed.

This chain uses TRBV4-1 with TRBJ2-7; no firm D call. This receptor was taken from a person aged 40 to 85 with oral cavity squamous cell carcinoma. The sequencing here drew on PBMCs, taken after nivolumab (anti-PD-1) treatment. CDR3 residues: CASSQDVPQSYEQYF. The CDR3 nucleotides are TGCGCCAGCAGCCAAGATGTACCCCAGTCCTACGAGCAGTACTTC.